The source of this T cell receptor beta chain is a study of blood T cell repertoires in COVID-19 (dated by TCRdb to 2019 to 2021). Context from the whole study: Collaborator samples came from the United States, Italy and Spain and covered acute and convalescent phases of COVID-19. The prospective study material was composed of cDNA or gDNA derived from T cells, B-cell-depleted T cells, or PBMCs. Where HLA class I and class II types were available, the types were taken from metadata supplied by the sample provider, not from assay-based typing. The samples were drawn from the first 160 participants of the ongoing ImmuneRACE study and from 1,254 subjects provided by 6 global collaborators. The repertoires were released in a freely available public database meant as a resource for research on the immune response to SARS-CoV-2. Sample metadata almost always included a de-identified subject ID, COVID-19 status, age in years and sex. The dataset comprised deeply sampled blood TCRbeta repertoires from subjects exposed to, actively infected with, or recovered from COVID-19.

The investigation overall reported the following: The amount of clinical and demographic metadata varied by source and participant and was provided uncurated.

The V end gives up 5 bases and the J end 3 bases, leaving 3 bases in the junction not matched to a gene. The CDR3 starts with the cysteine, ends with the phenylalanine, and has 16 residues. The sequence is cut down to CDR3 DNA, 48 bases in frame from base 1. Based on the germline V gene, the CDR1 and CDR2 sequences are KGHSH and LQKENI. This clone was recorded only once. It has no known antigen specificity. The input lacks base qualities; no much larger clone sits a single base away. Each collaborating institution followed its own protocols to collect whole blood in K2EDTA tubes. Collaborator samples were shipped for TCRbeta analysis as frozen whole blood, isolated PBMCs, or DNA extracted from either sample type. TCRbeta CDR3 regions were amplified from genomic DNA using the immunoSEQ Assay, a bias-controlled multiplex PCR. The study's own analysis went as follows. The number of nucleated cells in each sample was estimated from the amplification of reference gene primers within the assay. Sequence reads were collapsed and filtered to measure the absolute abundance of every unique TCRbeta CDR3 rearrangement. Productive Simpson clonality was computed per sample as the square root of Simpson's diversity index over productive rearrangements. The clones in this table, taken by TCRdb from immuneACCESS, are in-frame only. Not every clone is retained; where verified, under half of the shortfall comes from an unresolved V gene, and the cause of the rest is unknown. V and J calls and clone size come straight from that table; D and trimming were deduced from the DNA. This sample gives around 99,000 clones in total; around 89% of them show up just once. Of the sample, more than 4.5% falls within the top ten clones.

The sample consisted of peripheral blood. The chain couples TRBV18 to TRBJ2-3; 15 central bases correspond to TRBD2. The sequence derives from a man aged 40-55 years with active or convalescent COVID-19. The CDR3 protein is CASSKGLAGGTDTQYF. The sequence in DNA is TGTGCCAGCTCAAAAGGACTAGCGGGAGGGACAGATACGCAGTATTTT.